Shown below are 19 T cell receptor beta chains from a single sample sequenced in a study of blood T cell repertoires in COVID-19. Method: immunoSEQ multiplex PCR; TCRdb's copy keeps in-frame clones and lacks some. Of fewer than 25,000 clones listed, over 85% are singletons. The sequencing input was peripheral blood. These receptor sequences come from a human donor in a cohort sampled during active COVID-19.

The V call is TRBV28, the J call TRBJ2-1; 8 bases fit TRBD1. Germline CDR1 MDHEN, CDR2 SYDVKM. This CDR3 is built from 17 residues. Unmatched junction bases numbered 12, after V lost 5 bases and J lost 3 bases. The CDR3 sequence is CASSLGQGPFSYNEQFF. Written as DNA, the CDR3 is TGTGCCAGCAGTCTCGGACAGGGCCCTTTTAGCTACAATGAGCAGTTCTTC.

The V call is TRBV7-9, the J call TRBJ2-4; 8 bases align to TRBD1. The V segment lost 2 bases and the J segment 8 bases; nucleotides outside the gene matches: 11. The germline gives CDR1 SEHNR, CDR2 FQNEAQ (reference sequence). This CDR3 region has 16 residues. DNA for the CDR3: TGTGCCAGCAGCTTACGGACAGGGATTCTCGGAGACATTCAGTACTTC. This codes for CASSLRTGILGDIQYF.

The rearrangement joins TRBV6-5 to TRBJ2-2; no clear D gene. The CDR3 has 16 residues. The germline V and J ends were trimmed by 4 bases and 0 bases, with 12 bases remaining between them. Germline CDR1 MNHEY, CDR2 SVGAGI. The CDR3 spells CASSLATPANTGELFF. CDR3 sequence (DNA): TGTGCCAGCAGTTTGGCAACGCCCGCGAACACCGGGGAGCTGTTTTTT.

The genes are TRBV28 and TRBJ1-2; 7 nucleotides agree with TRBD1. The V segment lost 3 bases and the J segment 4 bases; nucleotides outside the gene matches: 5. CDR3 length: 14 residues. From germline, CDR1 is MDHEN and CDR2 SYDVKM. This chain's CDR3 is CASSFAGGSYGYTF. The CDR3 DNA sequence: TGTGCCAGCAGTTTCGCAGGGGGGAGCTATGGCTACACCTTC.

This chain joins TRBV4-3 and TRBJ1-6; no clear D gene. Trimming pared 0 bases from V and 10 bases from J, leaving 10 bases between. CDR1 is LGHNA, CDR2 YSLEER, per germline. CDR3 size: 14 residues. The CDR3 reads CASSQDLRESPLHF. The CDR3 nucleotides are TGCGCCAGCAGCCAAGATCTTAGGGAGTCACCCCTCCACTTT.

V is TRBV6-5 and J is TRBJ2-7, with D possibly TRBD2 on 6 matching bases. V lost 2 bases and J lost 6, with 14 bases in between. The CDR3 totals 14 residues. Germline-derived CDR1 and CDR2 are MNHEY and SVGAGI. CDR3 bases: TGTGCCAGCAGTTACACAGACCGGGGGATCGAGCAGTACTTC. The encoded protein is CASSYTDRGIEQYF.

The V and J genes are TRBV5-4 and TRBJ2-5; possible D gene TRBD1, 8 bases. The V gene lost 4 bases and the J gene lost 1 base, with 20 bases spanning the gap. Germline V lookup: CDR1 SGHNT, CDR2 YYREEE (reference sequence). This CDR3 is 17 amino acids long. This CDR3 is CASSLMTGEGLQETQYF. In DNA form, the CDR3 reads TGTGCCAGCAGCCTGATGACAGGGGAGGGCCTCCAAGAGACCCAGTACTTC.

V usage is TRBV28 and J usage is TRBJ2-3; 8 bases are shared with TRBD2. Trimming at V came to 5 bases and at J to 2 bases, leaving 3 bases not matched to a gene. The germline V gene encodes CDR1 MDHEN and CDR2 SYDVKM. CDR3 size: 14 residues. DNA of the CDR3: TGTGCCAGCAGTACTAGCGGACTCACAGATACGCAGTATTTT. This encodes CASSTSGLTDTQYF.

The rearrangement joins TRBV5-1 to TRBJ2-7; the D gene is possibly TRBD1 (5 bases). This CDR3 spans 16 amino acids. CDR1 is SGHRS and CDR2 is YFSETQ in the germline V gene. The V end was cut by 0 bases, the J end by 2 bases, with 15 bases between. CDR3 in DNA: TGCGCCAGCAGCTTGGTTGGGGCAGTGAAAGCCTACGAGCAGTACTTC. This translates into CASSLVGAVKAYEQYF.

J is TRBJ2-7 and V is TRBV3-1 (or the pseudogene TRBV3-2); 9 bases align to TRBD2. Per germline, CDR1 LGHDT and CDR2 YNNKEL (reference sequence). CDR3 length equals 13 residues. After removal of 5 bases from V and 6 bases from J, the junction contained 5 bases not matched to a gene. This CDR3 is CASSYRGGAEQYF. In nucleotides, the CDR3 is TGTGCCAGCAGCTACCGCGGGGGGGCCGAGCAGTACTTC.

V and J are TRBV6-5 and TRBJ1-1, with 10 bases matching TRBD1. The germline V gene has CDR1 MNHEY and CDR2 SVGAGI. This CDR3 comprises 15 residues. V was pared by 6 bases and J by 0 bases, with 4 bases of the junction left unmatched. The CDR3 loop reads CASRRTGGVNTEAFF. CDR3 DNA: TGTGCCAGCAGACGGACAGGGGGAGTGAACACTGAAGCTTTCTTT.

The chain employs TRBV12-3 or TRBV12-4 and TRBJ1-1; 10 bases align to TRBD1. The ends lost 3 bases at V and 11 bases at J; junction bases unmatched: 6. The CDR3 is 13 amino acids. DNA of the CDR3: TGTGCCAGCAGTTTCGGGACAGGGGTTGATGCTTTCTTT. Translating gives CASSFGTGVDAFF.

This chain links TRBV18 with TRBJ1-2; a weak D match, TRBD1 (5 bases). The CDR3 sequence is 17 residues long. CDR1 is KGHSH, CDR2 LQKENI, per germline. V was cut by 3 bases and J by 4 bases, with 21 bases left in between. Here the CDR3 reads CASSPAGGTRFPYGYTF. CDR3 nucleotide sequence: TGTGCCAGCTCACCCGCCGGGGGGACTCGGTTCCCCTATGGCTACACCTTC. The full variable domain, rest sourced from reference TRBV18 and TRBJ1-2, is NAGVMQNPRHLVRRRGQEARLRCSPMKGHSHVYWYRQLPEEGLKFMVYLQKENIIDESGMPKERFSAEFPKEGPSILRIQQVVRGDSAAYFCASSPAGGTRFPYGYTFGSGTRLTVV.

V usage is TRBV3-1 (or the pseudogene TRBV3-2) and J usage is TRBJ2-1; no reliable D call. In germline, CDR1 is LGHDT, CDR2 YNNKEL (reference sequence). CDR3 length: 14 amino acids. V was shortened by 0 bases and J by 7 bases, with 10 bases between the two germline ends. This CDR3 is CASSQDSKRNEQFF. CDR3 bases: TGTGCCAGCAGCCAAGATTCGAAACGGAATGAGCAGTTCTTC.

The J gene is TRBJ2-1, the V gene TRBV27, with D possibly TRBD2 on 6 matching bases. This CDR3 is 17 amino acids long. V was trimmed by 5 bases and J by 0 bases, leaving 17 bases between them. CDR1 is MNHEY, CDR2 SMNVEV, per germline (reference sequence). The CDR3 DNA follows: TGTGCCAGCAGTACGCCGGGACTCCAGAGCTCCTACAATGAGCAGTTCTTC. Translation gives CASSTPGLQSSYNEQFF.

The V call is TRBV11-3, the J call TRBJ2-6; a weak D match, TRBD1 (6 bases). From germline, CDR1 is SGHNT and CDR2 YENEEA. The CDR3 runs to 18 residues. Between the trimmed V and J ends, which lost 0 bases and 0 bases, there was a span of 12 bases. The CDR3 loop reads CASSLEGTLLSGANVLTF. CDR3 sequence (DNA): TGTGCCAGCAGCTTAGAGGGGACACTACTCTCTGGGGCCAACGTCCTGACTTTC.

CDR3 amino acids: CASSTQGLDNTEAFF. In nucleotides, the CDR3 is TGCGCCAGCAGCACACAGGGGCTAGACAACACTGAAGCTTTCTTT. The chain carries TRBV5-1 and TRBJ1-1; TRBD1 agrees at 7 bases. With 4 bases clipped from V and 2 bases from J, the junction kept 8 bases outside the gene matches. Germline V CDR1 and CDR2: SGHRS, YFSETQ. The CDR3 is 15 amino acids.

V gene TRBV12-3 or TRBV12-4 combines with J gene TRBJ2-7; D gene ambiguous. The ends were cut back, 5 bases at V and 6 bases at J, with 14 bases in the middle. The CDR3 is made up of 13 amino acids. CDR3: CASSPRTFSEQYF. The CDR3 nucleotides are TGTGCCAGCAGTCCGCGAACGTTTAGCGAGCAGTACTTC.

The DNA for the CDR3 is TGTGCCGGTCGGAGAGGCGCGAACACCGGGGAGCTGTTTTTT. Amino acid sequence: CAGRRGANTGELFF. The rearrangement links TRBV19 to TRBJ2-2, with no clear D. This CDR3 spans 14 amino acids. Trimming shortened V by 11 bases and J by 0 bases, and 13 bases separated the two germline ends. CDR1 is LNHDA, CDR2 SQIVND, per germline (reference sequence).